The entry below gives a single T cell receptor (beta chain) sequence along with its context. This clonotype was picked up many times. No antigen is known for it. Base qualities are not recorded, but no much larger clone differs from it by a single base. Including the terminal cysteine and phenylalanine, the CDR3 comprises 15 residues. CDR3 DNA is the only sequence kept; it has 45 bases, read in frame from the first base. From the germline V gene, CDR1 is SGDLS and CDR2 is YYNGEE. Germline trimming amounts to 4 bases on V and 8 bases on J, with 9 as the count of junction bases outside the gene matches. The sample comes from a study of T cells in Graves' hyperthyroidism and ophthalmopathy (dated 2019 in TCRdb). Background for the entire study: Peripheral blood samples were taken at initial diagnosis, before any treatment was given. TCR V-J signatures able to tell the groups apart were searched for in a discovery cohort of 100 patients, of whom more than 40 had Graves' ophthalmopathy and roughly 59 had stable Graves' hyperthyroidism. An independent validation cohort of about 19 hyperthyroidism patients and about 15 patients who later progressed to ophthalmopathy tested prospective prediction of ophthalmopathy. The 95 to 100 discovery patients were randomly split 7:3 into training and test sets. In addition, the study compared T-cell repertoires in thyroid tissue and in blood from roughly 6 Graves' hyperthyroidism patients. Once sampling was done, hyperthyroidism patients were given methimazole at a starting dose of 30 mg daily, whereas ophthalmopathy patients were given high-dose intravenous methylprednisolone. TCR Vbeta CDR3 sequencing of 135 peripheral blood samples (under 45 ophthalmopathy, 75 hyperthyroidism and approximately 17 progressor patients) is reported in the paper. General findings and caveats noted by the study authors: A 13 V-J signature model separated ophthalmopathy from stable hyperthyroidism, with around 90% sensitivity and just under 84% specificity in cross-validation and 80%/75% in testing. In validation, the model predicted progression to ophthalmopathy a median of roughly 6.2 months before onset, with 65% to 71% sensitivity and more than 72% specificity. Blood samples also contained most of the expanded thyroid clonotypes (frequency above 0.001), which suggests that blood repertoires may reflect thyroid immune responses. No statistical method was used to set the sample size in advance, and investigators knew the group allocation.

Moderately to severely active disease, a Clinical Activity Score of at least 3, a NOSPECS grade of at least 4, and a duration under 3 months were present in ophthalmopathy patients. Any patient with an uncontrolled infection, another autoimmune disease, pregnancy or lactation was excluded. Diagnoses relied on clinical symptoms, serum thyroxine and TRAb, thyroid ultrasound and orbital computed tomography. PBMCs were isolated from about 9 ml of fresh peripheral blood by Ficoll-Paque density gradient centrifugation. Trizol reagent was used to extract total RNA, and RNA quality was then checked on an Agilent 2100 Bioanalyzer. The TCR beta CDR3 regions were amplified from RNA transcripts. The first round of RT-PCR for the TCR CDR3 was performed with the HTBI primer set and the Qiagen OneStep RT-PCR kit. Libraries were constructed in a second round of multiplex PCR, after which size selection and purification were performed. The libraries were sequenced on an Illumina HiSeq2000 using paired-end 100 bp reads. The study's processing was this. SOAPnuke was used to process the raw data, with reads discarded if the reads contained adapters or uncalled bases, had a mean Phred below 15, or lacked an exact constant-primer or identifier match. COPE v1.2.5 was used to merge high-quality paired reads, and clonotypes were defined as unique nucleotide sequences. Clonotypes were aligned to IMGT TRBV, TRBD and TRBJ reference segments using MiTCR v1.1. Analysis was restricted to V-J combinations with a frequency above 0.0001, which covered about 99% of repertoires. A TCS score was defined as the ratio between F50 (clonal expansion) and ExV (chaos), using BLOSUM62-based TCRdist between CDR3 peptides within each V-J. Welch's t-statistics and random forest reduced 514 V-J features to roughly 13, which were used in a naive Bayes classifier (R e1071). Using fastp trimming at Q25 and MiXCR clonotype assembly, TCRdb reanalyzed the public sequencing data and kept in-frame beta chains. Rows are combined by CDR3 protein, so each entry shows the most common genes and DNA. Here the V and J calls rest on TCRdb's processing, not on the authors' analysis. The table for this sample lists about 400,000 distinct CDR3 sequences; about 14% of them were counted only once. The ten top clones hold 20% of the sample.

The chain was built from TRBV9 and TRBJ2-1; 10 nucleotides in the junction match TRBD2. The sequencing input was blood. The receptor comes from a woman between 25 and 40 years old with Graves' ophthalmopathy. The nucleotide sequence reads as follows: TGTGCCAGCAGCCCAGGGACTAGCGAGGTACATGAGCAGTTCTTC. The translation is CASSPGTSEVHEQFF.